The 3 T cell receptor beta chains given below trace back to one sample, sequenced in a study of T cell responses to AZD1222 COVID-19 vaccine. Assay used: immunoSEQ multiplex PCR; TCRdb lists only in-frame clones, some missing. Of about 120,000 clones listed, about nine tenths were seen once; the top ten hold roughly 4.5%. The material sequenced was peripheral blood, taken on day 0 of AZD1222 vaccination. The source of these receptors is an adult in good health.

The chain combines TRBV4-3 with TRBJ1-1; the D is unclear. The CDR3 spans 14 residues. CDR1 and CDR2 (germline): LGHNA, YSLEER. Trimming cost V 4 bases and J 1 base, with 10 bases left between them. The CDR3 region is CASSRHRENTEAFF. CDR3 DNA: TGCGCCAGCAGCCGCCATCGGGAGAACACTGAAGCTTTCTTT.

The chain carries TRBV7-2 and TRBJ2-7; 13 bases fit TRBD2. Germline-derived CDR1 and CDR2 are SGHTA and FQGNSA. The V gene end was trimmed by 2 bases and the J gene end by 2 bases; junction bases not matched to a gene: 12. This CDR3 spans 19 amino acids. The CDR3 coding sequence is TGTGCCAGCAGCTTACTCGCTTCCGGGACTAGCGGGGCTACCTACGAGCAGTACTTC. This translates into CASSLLASGTSGATYEQYF.

The chain combines TRBV4-1 with TRBJ1-1; TRBD1 is a possible D gene (6 bases). The CDR3 extends over 14 amino acids. Germline V lookup: CDR1 MGHRA, CDR2 YSYEKL. Trimming took 1 base from V and 5 from J, leaving 11 bases between them. CDR3 sequence (DNA): TGCGCCAGCAGCCAAGTACAGGGTGAGACTGAAGCTTTCTTT. Its protein product is CASSQVQGETEAFF.